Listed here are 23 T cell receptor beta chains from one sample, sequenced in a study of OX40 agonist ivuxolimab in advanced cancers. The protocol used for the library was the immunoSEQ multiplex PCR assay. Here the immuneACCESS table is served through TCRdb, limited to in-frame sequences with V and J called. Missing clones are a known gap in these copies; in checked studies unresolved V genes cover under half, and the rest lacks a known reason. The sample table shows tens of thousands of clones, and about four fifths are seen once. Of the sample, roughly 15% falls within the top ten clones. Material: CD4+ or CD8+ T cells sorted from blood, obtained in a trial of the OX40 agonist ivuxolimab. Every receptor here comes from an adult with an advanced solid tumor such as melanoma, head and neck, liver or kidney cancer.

The CDR3 here is CASSEFKGQSRNQPQHF. DNA for the CDR3: TGTGCCAGCAGTGAATTCAAGGGACAGAGCCGCAATCAGCCCCAGCATTTT. This chain joins TRBV6-1 and TRBJ1-5; the match to TRBD1 covers 7 bases. The junction had 9 bases not matched to a gene; V was cut back by 2 bases and J by 2 bases. Germline V CDR1 and CDR2: MNHNS, SASEGT. The CDR3 covers 17 residues.

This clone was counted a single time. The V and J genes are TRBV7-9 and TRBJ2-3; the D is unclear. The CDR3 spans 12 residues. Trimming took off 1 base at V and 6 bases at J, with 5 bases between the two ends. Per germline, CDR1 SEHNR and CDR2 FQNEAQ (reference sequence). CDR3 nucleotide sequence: TGTGCCAGCAGCTTAGATCGGGATACGCAGTATTTT. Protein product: CASSLDRDTQYF.

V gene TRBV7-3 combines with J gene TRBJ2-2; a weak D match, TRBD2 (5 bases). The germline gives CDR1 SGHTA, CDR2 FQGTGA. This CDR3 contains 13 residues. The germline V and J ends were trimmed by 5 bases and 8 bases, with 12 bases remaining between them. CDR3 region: CASSPSTGGELFF. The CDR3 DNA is TGTGCCAGCAGCCCCAGTACGGGGGGGGAGCTGTTTTTT.

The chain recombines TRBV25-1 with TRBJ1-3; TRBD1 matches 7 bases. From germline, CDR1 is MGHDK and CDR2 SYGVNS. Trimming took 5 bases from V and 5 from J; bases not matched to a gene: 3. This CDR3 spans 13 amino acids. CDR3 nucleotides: TGTGCCAGCAGTACAGGGGTAAGAAACACCATATATTTT. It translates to CASSTGVRNTIYF.

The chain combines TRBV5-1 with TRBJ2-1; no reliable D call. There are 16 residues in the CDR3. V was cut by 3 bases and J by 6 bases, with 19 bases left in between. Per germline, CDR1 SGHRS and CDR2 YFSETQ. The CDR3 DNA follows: TGCGCCAGCAGCTCCGGTTGGGGAATCACCCTCAATGAGCAGTTCTTC. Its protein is CASSSGWGITLNEQFF.

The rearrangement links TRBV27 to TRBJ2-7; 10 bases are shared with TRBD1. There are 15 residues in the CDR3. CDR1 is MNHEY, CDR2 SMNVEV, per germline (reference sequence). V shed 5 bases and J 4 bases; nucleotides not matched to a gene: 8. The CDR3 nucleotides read TGTGCCAGCAGTAGGGGACAGGGGATGGCGTACGAGCAGTACTTC. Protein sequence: CASSRGQGMAYEQYF.

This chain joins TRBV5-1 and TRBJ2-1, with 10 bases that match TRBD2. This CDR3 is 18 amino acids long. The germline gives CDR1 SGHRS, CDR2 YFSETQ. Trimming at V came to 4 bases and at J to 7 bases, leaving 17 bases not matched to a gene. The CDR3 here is CASSPWGVASGSRNEQFF. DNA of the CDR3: TGCGCCAGCAGCCCTTGGGGGGTTGCTAGCGGGAGTAGGAATGAGCAGTTCTTC.

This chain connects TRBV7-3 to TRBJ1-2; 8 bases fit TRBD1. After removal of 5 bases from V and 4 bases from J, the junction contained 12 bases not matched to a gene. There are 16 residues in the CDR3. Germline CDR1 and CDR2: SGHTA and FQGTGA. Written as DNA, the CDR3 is TGTGCCAGCAGCCCTGACAGGGGCCAGGATTTCTATGGCTACACCTTC. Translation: CASSPDRGQDFYGYTF.

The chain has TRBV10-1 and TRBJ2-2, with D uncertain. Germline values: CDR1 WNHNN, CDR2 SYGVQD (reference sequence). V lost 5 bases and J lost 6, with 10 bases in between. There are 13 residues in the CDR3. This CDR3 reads CASSTGGAGELFF. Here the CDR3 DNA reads TGCGCCAGCAGTACGGGTGGAGCCGGGGAGCTGTTTTTT.

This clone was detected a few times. The CDR3, as DNA: TGTGCCAGCAGCAGGTCGGACACTTATGGCTACACCTTC. Protein: CASSRSDTYGYTF. The chain couples TRBV7-8 to TRBJ1-2; possibly TRBD1 for D (5 bases). The ends were cut back, 5 bases at V and 5 bases at J, with 12 bases in the middle. Germline V gene data show CDR1 as SGHVS and CDR2 as FQNEAQ. The CDR3 is 13 residues long.

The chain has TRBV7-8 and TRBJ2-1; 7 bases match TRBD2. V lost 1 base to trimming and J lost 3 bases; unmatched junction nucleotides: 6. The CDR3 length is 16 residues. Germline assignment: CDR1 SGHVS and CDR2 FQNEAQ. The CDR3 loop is CASSLVTGGYYNEQFF. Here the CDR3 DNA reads TGTGCCAGCAGCTTAGTAACGGGGGGTTACTACAATGAGCAGTTCTTC.

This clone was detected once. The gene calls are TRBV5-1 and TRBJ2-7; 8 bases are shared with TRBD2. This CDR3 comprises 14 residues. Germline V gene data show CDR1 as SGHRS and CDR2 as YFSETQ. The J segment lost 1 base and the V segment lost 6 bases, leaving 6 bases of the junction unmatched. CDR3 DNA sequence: TGCGCCAGCACCGTTAGCGGGGATTCCTACGAGCAGTACTTC. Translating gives CASTVSGDSYEQYF. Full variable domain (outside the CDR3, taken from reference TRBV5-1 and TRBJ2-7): KAGVTQTPRYLIKTRGQQVTLSCSPISGHRSVSWYQQTPGQGLQFLFEYFSETQRNKGNFPGRFSGRQFSNSRSEMNVSTLELGDSALYLCASTVSGDSYEQYFGPGTRLTVT.

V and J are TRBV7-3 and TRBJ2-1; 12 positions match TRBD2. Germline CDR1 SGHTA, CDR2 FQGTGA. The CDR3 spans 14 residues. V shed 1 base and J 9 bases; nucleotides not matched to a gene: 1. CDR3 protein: CASSLMGLAGEQFF. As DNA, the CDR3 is TGTGCCAGCAGCTTAATGGGACTAGCGGGTGAGCAGTTCTTC.

CDR3 in amino acids: CASSESPDTQYF. CDR3 DNA sequence: TGTGCCAGCAGTGAATCCCCAGATACGCAGTATTTT. The chain couples TRBV2 to TRBJ2-3; D ambiguous. This CDR3 is 12 amino acids long. V gave up 2 bases and J gave up 4 bases, with 4 bases separating them. In germline, CDR1 is SNHLY, CDR2 FYNNEI.

CDR3: CASSLSTDTQYF. In DNA, the CDR3 is TGTGCCAGCAGCTTGAGCACAGATACGCAGTATTTT. The genes are TRBV7-2 and TRBJ2-3; D remains unclear. CDR3 size: 12 residues. The V gene's germline CDR1 is SGHTA and CDR2 FQGNSA. Trimming took 3 bases from V and 0 from J, leaving 1 base between them.

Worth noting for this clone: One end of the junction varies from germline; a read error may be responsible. The CDR3 nucleotides read TGCGCCAGCAGTCAAGTGGGCTCTGGAAACACCATATATTTT. Translation: CASSQVGSGNTIYF. The V and J genes are TRBV4-3 and TRBJ1-3; D is unresolved. Germline-derived CDR1 and CDR2 are LGHNA and YSLEER. CDR3 length: 14 residues.

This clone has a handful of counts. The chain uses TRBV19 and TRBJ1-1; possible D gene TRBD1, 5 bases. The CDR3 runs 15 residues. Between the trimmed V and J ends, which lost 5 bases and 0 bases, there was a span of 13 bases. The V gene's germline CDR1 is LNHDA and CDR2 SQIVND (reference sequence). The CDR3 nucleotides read TGTGCCAGTAGTCCAAACCCGGGACTGAACACTGAAGCTTTCTTT. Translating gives CASSPNPGLNTEAFF.

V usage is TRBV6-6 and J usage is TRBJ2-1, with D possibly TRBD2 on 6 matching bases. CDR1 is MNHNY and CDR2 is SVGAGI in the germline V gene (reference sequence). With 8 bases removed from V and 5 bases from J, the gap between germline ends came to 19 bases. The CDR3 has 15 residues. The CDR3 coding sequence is TGTGCCAGCCATCCCTCTAGCGCGAGGCACAATGAGCAGTTCTTC. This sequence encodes CASHPSSARHNEQFF.

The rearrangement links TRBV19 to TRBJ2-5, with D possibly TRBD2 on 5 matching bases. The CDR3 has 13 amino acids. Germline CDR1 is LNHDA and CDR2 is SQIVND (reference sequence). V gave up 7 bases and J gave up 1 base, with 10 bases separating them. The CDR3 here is CASNAGIQETQYF. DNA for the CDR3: TGTGCCAGTAACGCGGGCATCCAAGAGACCCAGTACTTC.

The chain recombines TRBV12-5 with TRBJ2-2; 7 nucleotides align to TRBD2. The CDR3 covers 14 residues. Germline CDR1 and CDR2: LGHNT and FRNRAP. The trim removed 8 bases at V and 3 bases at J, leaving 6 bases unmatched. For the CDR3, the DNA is TGTGCTAGTTTGGGGGGGTCCCACACCGGGGAGCTGTTTTTT. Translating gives CASLGGSHTGELFF.

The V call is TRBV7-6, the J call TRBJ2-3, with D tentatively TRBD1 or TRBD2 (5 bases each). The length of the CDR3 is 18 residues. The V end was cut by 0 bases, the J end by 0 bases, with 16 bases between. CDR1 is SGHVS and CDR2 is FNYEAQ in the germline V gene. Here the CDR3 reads CASSLASGGWGSTDTQYF. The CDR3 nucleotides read TGTGCCAGCAGCTTAGCGTCGGGCGGGTGGGGGAGCACAGATACGCAGTATTTT.

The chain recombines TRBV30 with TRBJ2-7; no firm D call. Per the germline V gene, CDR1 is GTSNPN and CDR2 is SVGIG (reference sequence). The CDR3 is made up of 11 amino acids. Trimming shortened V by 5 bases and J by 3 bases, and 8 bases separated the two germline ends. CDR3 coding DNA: TGTGCCTGGGGGGTAAGCTACGAGCAGTACTTC. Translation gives CAWGVSYEQYF.

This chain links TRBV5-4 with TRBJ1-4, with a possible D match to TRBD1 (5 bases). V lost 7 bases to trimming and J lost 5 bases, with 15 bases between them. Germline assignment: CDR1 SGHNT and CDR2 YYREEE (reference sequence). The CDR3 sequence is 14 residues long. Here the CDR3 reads CASASQGPNEKLFF. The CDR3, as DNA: TGTGCCAGCGCATCCCAGGGACCAAATGAAAAACTGTTTTTT.